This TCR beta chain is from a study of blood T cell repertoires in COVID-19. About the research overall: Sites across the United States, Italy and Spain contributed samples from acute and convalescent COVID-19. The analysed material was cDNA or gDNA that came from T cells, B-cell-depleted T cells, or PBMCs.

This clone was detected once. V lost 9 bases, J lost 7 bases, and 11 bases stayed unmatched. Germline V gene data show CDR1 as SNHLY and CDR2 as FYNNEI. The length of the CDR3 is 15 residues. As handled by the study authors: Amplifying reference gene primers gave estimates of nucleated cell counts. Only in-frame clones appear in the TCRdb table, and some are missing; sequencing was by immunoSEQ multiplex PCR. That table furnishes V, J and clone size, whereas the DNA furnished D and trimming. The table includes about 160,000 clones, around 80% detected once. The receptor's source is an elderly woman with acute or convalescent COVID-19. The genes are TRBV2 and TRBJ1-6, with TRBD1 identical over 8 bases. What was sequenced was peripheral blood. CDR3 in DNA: TGTGCCAGTATCGGTCGGACAGGGAAGAATTCACCCCTCCACTTT. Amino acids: CASIGRTGKNSPLHF.